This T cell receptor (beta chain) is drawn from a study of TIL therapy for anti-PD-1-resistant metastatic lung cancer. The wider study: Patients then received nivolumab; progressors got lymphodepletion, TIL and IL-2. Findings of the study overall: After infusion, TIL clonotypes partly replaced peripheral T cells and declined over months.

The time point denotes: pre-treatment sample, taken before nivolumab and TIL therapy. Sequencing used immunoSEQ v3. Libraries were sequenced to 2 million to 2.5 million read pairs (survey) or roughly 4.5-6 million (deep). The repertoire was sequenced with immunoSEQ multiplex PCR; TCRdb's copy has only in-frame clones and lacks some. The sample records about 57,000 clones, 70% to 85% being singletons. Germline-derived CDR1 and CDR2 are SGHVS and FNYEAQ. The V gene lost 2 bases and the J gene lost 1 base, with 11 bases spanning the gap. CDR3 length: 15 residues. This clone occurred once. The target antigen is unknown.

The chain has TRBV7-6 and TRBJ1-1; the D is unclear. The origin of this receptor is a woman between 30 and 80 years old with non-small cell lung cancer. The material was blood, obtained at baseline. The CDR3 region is CASSLSWTGNTEAFF. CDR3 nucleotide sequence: TGTGCCAGCAGCTTAAGCTGGACGGGGAACACTGAAGCTTTCTTT.